This TCR beta chain originates from a study of T cells in Graves' hyperthyroidism and ophthalmopathy. TCR beta CDR3 regions were amplified from RNA transcripts. During a first-round RT-PCR of the TCR CDR3, the HTBI primer set was used. One entry per CDR3 protein results from TCRdb running MiXCR on the multiplex PCR reads. The sample shows about 330,000 distinct CDR3 sequences, roughly 15% of them seen only once. This clonotype was observed a few times. The antigen is unknown. Clinical symptoms, serum thyroxine, TRAb, thyroid ultrasound and orbital computed tomography established diagnosis. The CDR3 totals 15 residues. Trimming took 5 bases from V and 0 from J, leaving 14 bases between them. Germline loops: CDR1 SGHVS, CDR2 FNYEAQ. Study findings and constraints: Separation of ophthalmopathy from stable hyperthyroidism was achieved by a 13 V-J model.

Sample: blood. The chain couples TRBV7-6 to TRBJ2-7; no clear D. The source is a woman in her thirties or forties with Graves' ophthalmopathy. The CDR3 coding sequence is TGTGCCAGCAGCGCCGGGTGGTCTGGCTCCTACGAGCAGTACTTC. Translated, it gives CASSAGWSGSYEQYF. The full variable domain, in which reference TRBV7-6 and TRBJ2-7 provide the parts outside the CDR3, is GAGVSQSPRYKVTKRGQDVALRCDPISGHVSLYWYRQALGQGPEFLTYFNYEAQQDKSGLPNDRFSAERPEGSISTLTIQRTEQRDSAMYRCASSAGWSGSYEQYFGPGTRLTVT.